This T cell receptor beta chain was sequenced in a study of cytomegalovirus exposure and HLA in healthy donors. Study conclusions and caveats: For most TCR sequences rarity was the rule, although some public TCRs occurred in many donors.

The PCR made use of 60 Vbeta and 13 Jbeta primers. Sequencing was performed with immunoSEQ multiplex PCR; in TCRdb, only in-frame clones are kept and a portion is missing. This table holds around 150,000 clones, over 75% found once. Of note for this clone: Its antigen is as yet unknown.

Trimming cost V 4 bases and J 6 bases; bases outside gene matches: 9. This CDR3 region has 16 residues. The germline V gene encodes CDR1 KGHSH and CDR2 LQKENI. The sequencing sample was made of PBMCs. V usage is TRBV18 and J usage is TRBJ2-1, with TRBD2 matching 10 bases. This sequence originates from a male donor in good health and CMV-seronegative. The CDR3 nucleotides are TGTGCCAGCTCACTACCACTAGCGGGGCCCGCCAATGAGCAGTTCTTC. Protein sequence: CASSLPLAGPANEQFF.